This entry concerns a single T cell receptor beta chain. Germline values: CDR1 DFQATT, CDR2 SNEGSKA (reference sequence). This CDR3 is built from 16 residues. The trim removed 1 base at V and 10 bases at J, leaving 13 bases unmatched. The data derive from a study of tumor-infiltrating lymphocytes in glioblastoma multiforme. TCR beta libraries were built from RNA through three nested multiplex PCR rounds using modified ARM-PCR. TCRdb redid the calling of the multiplex PCR reads with MiXCR, one entry per CDR3 protein. The data show about 8,400 distinct CDR3 sequences, 74% seen once. The receptor's source is a male donor with glioblastoma. The sequenced sample consisted of brain tumor tissue. This chain joins TRBV20-1 and TRBJ2-1, with 10 bases fitting TRBD2. The CDR3 DNA sequence: TGCAGTGCTAGAGGTCAACTAGCGGGGTTTTCGGGAGAGCAGTTCTTC. Amino acid sequence: CSARGQLAGFSGEQFF.